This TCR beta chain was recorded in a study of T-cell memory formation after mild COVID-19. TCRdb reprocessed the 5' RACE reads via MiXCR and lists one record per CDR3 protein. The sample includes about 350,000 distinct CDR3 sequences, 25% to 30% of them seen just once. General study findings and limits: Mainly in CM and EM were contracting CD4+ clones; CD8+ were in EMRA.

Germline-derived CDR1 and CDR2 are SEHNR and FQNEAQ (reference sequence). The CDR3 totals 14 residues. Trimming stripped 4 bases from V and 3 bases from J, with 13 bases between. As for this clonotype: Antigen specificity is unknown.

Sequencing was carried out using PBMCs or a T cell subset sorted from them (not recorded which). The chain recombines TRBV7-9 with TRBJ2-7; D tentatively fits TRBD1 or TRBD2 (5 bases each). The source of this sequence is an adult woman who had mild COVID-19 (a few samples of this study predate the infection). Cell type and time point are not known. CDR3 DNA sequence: TGTGCCAGCAGCTACACGGGACCAAACTACGAGCAGTACTTC. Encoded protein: CASSYTGPNYEQYF.